The source of this TCR beta chain is a study of Ad26.COV2.S vaccination and SARS-CoV-2 variants. About the research overall: Recipients of Ad26.COV2.S got it intramuscularly, once or twice 56 days apart.

This clone was recorded only once. The antigen remains undetermined. The study, taken as a whole, reports: Reportedly, after vaccination the spike-specific CD8+ and CD4+ T cell responses displayed substantial breadth.

Per the germline V gene, CDR1 is SGHVS and CDR2 is FQNEAQ. After removal of 5 bases from V and 2 bases from J, the junction contained 8 bases not matched to a gene. The CDR3 runs 17 residues. Treatment denoted: roughly 18 received Ad26.COV2.S at low or high dose, single or two shots; roughly five received placebo; per-sample allocation not given. The study sampled participants on day 63 after the first vaccine or placebo injection. The administered vaccine (an Ad26 vector) expressed Wuhan-strain SARS-CoV-2 spike. Generated by immunoSEQ multiplex PCR, the TCRdb table keeps only in-frame clones and is missing some. The sample records approximately 280,000 clones, approximately 89% being singletons.

Here the sequenced sample was peripheral blood, taken in a trial of Ad26.COV2.S vaccine versus placebo. The chain employs TRBV7-8 and TRBJ2-1, with 11 bases aligning to TRBD2. The sequence derives from a person between 18 and 65 years old who received the Ad26.COV2.S COVID-19 vaccine or a placebo. This CDR3 is CASSRGGLAATYNEQFF. In nucleotides, the CDR3 is TGTGCCAGCAGCCGAGGGGGACTAGCGGCAACCTACAATGAGCAGTTCTTC.